Listed below are T cell receptor beta chains from one sample, sequenced in a study of early T cells in non-severe SARS-CoV-2 infection. TCRdb analysed the 5' RACE reads with MiXCR anew, one entry per CDR3 protein. The sample has 60,000 or so distinct CDR3 sequences; about 10% are singletons. Sequencing was done on a sample of whole blood. These receptors were collected from an adult who was a healthcare worker with PCR-confirmed SARS-CoV-2 infection or an uninfected control (not recorded which). Both conserved end residues are part of each CDR3. The order of the fields is clone size, D gene, J gene, V gene, CDR3 length, CDR3 protein, CDR3 DNA. D genes are given only for firm matches. Where a row states a size, it is once, few, many or the class of an expanded clone; other rows omit it.

many,TRBD1,TRBJ1-6,TRBV28,15,CASSFEYRGHWPLHF,TGTGCCAGCAGTTTTGAATACAGGGGACATTGGCCCCTCCACTTT
many,TRBD2,TRBJ2-1,TRBV19,16,CASSTGTSQVYNEQFF,TGTGCCAGTAGTACCGGGACTAGCCAAGTCTACAATGAGCAGTTCTTC
NA,NA,TRBJ2-6,TRBV19,17,CASRAEGFDSGANVLTF,TGTGCCAGTAGAGCCGAGGGCTTCGATTCTGGGGCCAACGTCCTGACTTTC
many,TRBD2,TRBJ2-3,TRBV19,16,CASTSLGAGSADTQYF,TGTGCCAGTACATCCTTAGGAGCGGGGAGTGCAGATACGCAGTATTTT
many,NA,TRBJ2-5,TRBV6-6,14,CASSYSFYQETQYF,TGTGCCAGCAGTTACTCATTCTACCAAGAGACCCAGTACTTC
many,TRBD1,TRBJ2-7,TRBV5-1,15,CASSSGQGASYEQYF,TGCGCCAGCAGCTCAGGACAGGGGGCTTCCTACGAGCAGTACTTC
many,TRBD1,TRBJ2-7,TRBV7-2,13,CASSSSGGYEQYF,TGTGCCAGCAGTTCCTCAGGGGGCTACGAGCAGTACTTC
NA,NA,TRBJ2-7,TRBV5-5,13,CASSSSGSYEQYF,TGTGCCAGCAGCTCCTCGGGCTCCTACGAGCAGTACTTC
once,NA,TRBJ2-1,TRBV4-1,13,CASSQDPHPGQFF,TGCGCCAGCAGCCAAGATCCCCATCCAGGGCAGTTCTTC
few,TRBD2,TRBJ2-7,TRBV13,16,CASSRTSGGDAYEQYF,TGTGCCAGCAGCAGAACTAGCGGGGGGGATGCGTACGAGCAGTACTTC
many,NA,TRBJ2-2,TRBV12-3/TRBV12-4,14,CASSSERVTGELFF,TGTGCCAGCAGTTCTGAGCGGGTAACCGGGGAGCTGTTTTTT
many,NA,TRBJ2-5,TRBV12-3/TRBV12-4,12,CASSRVSRDQYF,TGTGCCAGCAGCCGGGTATCAAGGGACCAGTACTTC
many,TRBD1,TRBJ1-2,TRBV6-1,13,CASWTGGVYGYTF,TGTGCCAGCTGGACAGGGGGCGTCTATGGCTACACCTTC
many,NA,TRBJ1-2,TRBV4-3,15,CASSQERNYNYGYTF,TGCGCCAGCAGCCAAGAGAGAAACTATAACTATGGCTACACCTTC
medium-sized,NA,TRBJ2-7,TRBV7-2,14,CASSLVSRTYEQYF,TGTGCCAGCAGCTTAGTCAGCAGGACCTACGAGCAGTACTTC
many,NA,TRBJ2-1,TRBV19,16,CASSIRGRRSVDEQFF,TGTGCCAGTAGTATCCGGGGTAGGAGGAGTGTGGATGAGCAGTTCTTC
many,NA,TRBJ2-5,TRBV6-5,15,CASSYSTAYQETQYF,TGTGCCAGCAGTTACTCGACAGCGTACCAAGAGACCCAGTACTTC
many,TRBD2,TRBJ2-3,TRBV20-1,16,CSARDWGPGRRDTQYF,TGCAGTGCTAGAGATTGGGGCCCCGGGAGGCGGGATACGCAGTATTTT
few,NA,TRBJ2-7,TRBV28,13,CASSHRDTDEQYF,TGTGCCAGCAGTCACCGGGACACCGACGAGCAGTACTTC
NA,TRBD2,TRBJ2-5,TRBV9,15,CASSYGLAGEETQYF,TGTGCCAGCAGCTACGGACTAGCGGGAGAAGAGACCCAGTACTTC
many,TRBD2,TRBJ2-2,TRBV12-3/TRBV12-4,13,CASSRGGTGELFF,TGTGCCAGCAGCCGCGGGGGAACCGGGGAGCTGTTTTTT
few,TRBD1,TRBJ1-2,TRBV12-3/TRBV12-4,14,CASNDRGSRYGYTF,TGTGCCAGCAACGACAGGGGTTCTCGGTATGGCTACACCTTC
few,NA,TRBJ2-7,TRBV7-2,15,CASSLRRIGIDEQYF,TGTGCCAGCAGCTTAAGGAGGATAGGGATCGACGAGCAGTACTTC
many,NA,TRBJ2-1,TRBV7-3,16,CASSLRARSSYNEQFF,TGTGCCAGCAGCTTAAGGGCGAGGAGCTCCTACAATGAGCAGTTCTTC
few,TRBD1,TRBJ2-7,TRBV29-1,15,CSVEWGRTGTYEQYF,TGCAGCGTTGAATGGGGCCGGACAGGGACCTACGAGCAGTACTTC
many,NA,TRBJ2-5,TRBV7-6,12,CASSLAGETQYF,TGTGCCAGCAGCTTAGCAGGAGAGACCCAGTACTTC
NA,NA,TRBJ1-2,TRBV7-9,13,CASSNVRAGGYTF,TGTGCCAGCAGCAATGTAAGGGCGGGTGGCTACACCTTC
NA,NA,TRBJ1-6,TRBV30,15,CAWADPGRYNSPLHF,TGTGCCTGGGCCGATCCGGGACGGTATAATTCACCCCTCCACTTT
many,NA,TRBJ2-3,TRBV6-1,14,CASSEMTGSDTQYF,TGTGCCAGCAGTGAAATGACGGGATCGGATACGCAGTATTTT
few,NA,TRBJ1-2,TRBV28,12,CASSSGSYGYTF,TGTGCCAGCAGCTCCGGCAGCTATGGCTACACCTTC
many,NA,TRBJ2-1,TRBV20-1,15,CSANKELVYNNEQFF,TGCAGTGCTAATAAGGAACTAGTATACAACAATGAGCAGTTCTTC
few,TRBD2,TRBJ2-3,TRBV5-1,15,CASSPGTIGGDTQYF,TGCGCCAGCAGCCCCGGGACTATCGGAGGGGATACGCAGTATTTT
many,TRBD1,TRBJ2-7,TRBV10-3,14,CATYPGTANYEQYF,TGTGCCACGTACCCCGGGACAGCTAACTACGAGCAGTACTTC
many,NA,TRBJ2-1,TRBV29-1,9,CSTDTEQFF,TGCAGCACCGACACTGAGCAGTTCTTC
few,TRBD1,TRBJ2-7,TRBV28,16,CASSAPGQGNTYEQYF,TGTGCCAGCAGTGCCCCAGGACAGGGTAACACCTACGAGCAGTACTTC
NA,TRBD2,TRBJ2-3,TRBV29-1,16,CSVDPSSGGAPDTQYF,TGCAGCGTTGACCCTTCTAGCGGGGGGGCCCCAGATACGCAGTATTTT
many,NA,TRBJ1-2,TRBV5-5,16,CASSFSAEVRIYGYTF,TGTGCCAGCAGCTTCTCTGCGGAGGTCAGGATCTATGGCTACACCTTC
many,NA,TRBJ2-7,TRBV2,14,CASSEGLVTYEQYF,TGTGCCAGCAGTGAAGGTCTAGTTACCTACGAGCAGTACTTC
many,NA,TRBJ1-1,TRBV29-1,11,CSVVPPTEAFF,TGCAGCGTTGTACCCCCTACTGAAGCTTTCTTT
many,NA,TRBJ1-6,TRBV6-1,12,CASSDKNSPLHF,TGTGCCAGCAGTGATAAGAATTCACCCCTCCACTTT
few,NA,TRBJ1-5,TRBV2,15,CASRYGGAGNQPQHF,TGTGCCAGCAGATACGGGGGGGCCGGCAATCAGCCCCAGCATTTT
few,NA,TRBJ2-3,TRBV9,14,CASSRGPPTDTQYF,TGTGCCAGCTCACGGGGGCCACCCACAGATACGCAGTATTTT
many,TRBD2,TRBJ2-7,TRBV20-1,15,CSARRIAGERYEQYF,TGCAGTGCTAGACGAATAGCGGGAGAGAGGTACGAGCAGTACTTC
NA,NA,TRBJ2-7,TRBV18,13,CASSPPGGYEQYF,TGTGCCAGCTCACCACCCGGGGGTTACGAGCAGTACTTC
many,NA,TRBJ2-3,TRBV5-4,12,CASSLPGDTQYF,TGTGCCAGCAGCTTACCCGGAGATACGCAGTATTTT
many,TRBD1,TRBJ1-6,TRBV11-2,16,CASSWTIGQGRSPLHF,TGTGCCAGCAGCTGGACTATAGGACAGGGCCGATCACCCCTCCACTTT
many,TRBD2,TRBJ2-1,TRBV12-3/TRBV12-4,15,CASSLMAGGRNEQFF,TGTGCCAGCAGTTTAATGGCGGGGGGCCGCAATGAGCAGTTCTTC
few,TRBD1,TRBJ1-4,TRBV18,13,CASSPQDRGKLFF,TGTGCCAGCTCACCACAGGACAGGGGGAAACTGTTTTTT
many,NA,TRBJ2-1,TRBV4-3,14,CASSQNPPYNEQFF,TGCGCCAGCAGCCAAAACCCCCCCTACAATGAGCAGTTCTTC
few,NA,TRBJ2-1,TRBV11-2,13,CASRTYQDNEQFF,TGTGCCAGCAGAACATACCAAGACAATGAGCAGTTCTTC
NA,NA,TRBJ1-1,TRBV11-2,12,CASSLIAGAAFF,TGTGCCAGCAGCTTGATCGCAGGTGCAGCTTTCTTT
many,TRBD1,TRBJ2-7,TRBV4-1,15,CASSQDRGLAYEQYF,TGCGCCAGCAGCCAAGACAGGGGGTTGGCCTACGAGCAGTACTTC
few,NA,TRBJ1-6,TRBV2,14,CASRLLVLYSPLHF,TGTGCCAGCAGACTACTTGTTCTTTATTCACCCCTCCACTTT
many,NA,TRBJ1-2,TRBV5-1,13,CASSWGTGDIGTF,TGCGCCAGCAGCTGGGGGACCGGGGATATTGGCACCTTC
NA,NA,TRBJ2-2,TRBV11-3,14,CASSAGPGTGELFF,TGTGCCAGCAGCGCCGGGCCGGGCACCGGGGAGCTGTTTTTT
many,TRBD2,TRBJ2-1,TRBV27,15,CASKIAGELENEQFF,TGTGCCAGCAAGATAGCGGGAGAGCTTGAGAATGAGCAGTTCTTC
NA,NA,TRBJ2-7,TRBV20-1,12,CSAGLDSYEQYF,TGCAGTGCTGGGTTGGACTCCTACGAGCAGTACTTC
NA,TRBD1,TRBJ2-2,TRBV10-3,13,CATGQGAFGELFF,TGTGCCACGGGACAGGGGGCCTTCGGGGAGCTGTTTTTT